The following is a T cell receptor (beta chain) sequence with its context. Its matching antigen is unknown. Germline V CDR1 and CDR2: SQVTM, ANQGSEA. Germline trimming cut 7 bases from V and 7 bases from J; bases unmatched to any gene: 14. CDR3 size: 14 residues. This record comes from a study of shared clonotypes between healthy human individuals. Findings and caveats of the study: What naive subsets generally showed was a larger estimated richness than memory subsets showed.

Deep was the level used in running the assay. The authors distributed each subset's genomic DNA evenly over several immunoSEQ plates. The protocol was immunoSEQ multiplex PCR, while the TCRdb copy is restricted to in-frame clones and leaves out a portion. The sample lists around 2,000,000 clones; over 85% were seen once. Naive CD8 cells lacked CD45RO and underwent positive selection for CCR7, leaving out terminally differentiated effector memory CD45RA+ cells. Specimen: naive CD8+ T cells sorted from blood. The V call is TRBV29-1, the J call TRBJ1-2, with 8 bases lining up with TRBD1. This clonotype originated in a man younger than 35 in good health. The CDR3 nucleotides are TGCAGCGCCGAAATTTCTCCAGGGGGCTCTGGCTACACCTTC. This codes for CSAEISPGGSGYTF.